One sample yielded the 29 T cell receptor beta chains listed below, sequenced in a study of T cells after yellow fever vaccination. Via MiXCR, TCRdb re-called the 5' RACE reads, giving one row per CDR3 protein. In the table there are 30,000 or so distinct CDR3 sequences, less than 8.5% of which are singletons. Sequenced here: PBMCs, either bulk or a sorted T-cell subset (CD4+, CD8+, memory, or dextramer-sorted; not recorded which), sampled on the day of the first yellow fever vaccination. The receptors stem from a young man who received the YFV17D yellow fever vaccine.

Many counts were recorded for this clonotype. The rearrangement links TRBV2 to TRBJ2-2, with 7 bases aligning to TRBD2. Trimming cost V 6 bases and J 2 bases; bases outside gene matches: 9. The CDR3 is made up of 16 amino acids. In germline, CDR1 is SNHLY, CDR2 FYNNEI. The CDR3 loop is CASRVPGTINTGELFF. CDR3 in DNA: TGTGCCAGCAGGGTACCCGGGACTATTAACACCGGGGAGCTGTTTTTT. The variable domain in full, with the rest retrieved from reference TRBV2 and TRBJ2-2, is EPEVTQTPSHQVTQMGQEVILRCVPISNHLYFYWYRQILGQKVEFLVSFYNNEISEKSEIFDDQFSVERPDGSNFTLKIRSTKLEDSAMYFCASRVPGTINTGELFFGEGSRLTVL.

This clonotype was found many times. J is TRBJ2-7 and V is TRBV7-2; 10 bases align to TRBD1. Germline V lookup: CDR1 SGHTA, CDR2 FQGNSA. With 5 bases clipped from V and 6 bases from J, the junction kept 10 bases outside the gene matches. The CDR3 loop spans 15 amino acids. The CDR3 coding sequence is TGTGCCAGCAGCAATCCTGACAGGGGGCGCTTCGAGCAGTACTTC. It translates to CASSNPDRGRFEQYF.

There are many counts of this clonotype. The genes are TRBV5-6 and TRBJ2-1; 9 bases line up with TRBD2. J gave up 4 bases and V 4 bases, and 6 bases lay outside the gene matches. The germline gives CDR1 SGHDT, CDR2 YYEEEE. The CDR3 has 15 residues. Here the CDR3 DNA reads TGTGCCAGCAGCCCGACTAGCGGCCTATACAATGAGCAGTTCTTC. This gives the protein CASSPTSGLYNEQFF.

This clonotype was found many times. This rearrangement joins TRBV7-2 to TRBJ2-3, with a tentative D call TRBD2 (6 bases). The germline V gene encodes CDR1 SGHTA and CDR2 FQGNSA. V was cut by 4 bases and J by 4 bases, with 18 bases left in between. This CDR3 contains 16 residues. DNA of the CDR3: TGTGCCAGCAGCTCACCACCGGGAGCCAGCTCAGATACGCAGTATTTT. This translates into CASSSPPGASSDTQYF.

This clonotype was seen at least ten times. The chain links TRBV12-3 or TRBV12-4 to TRBJ2-5, with D tentatively TRBD1 (5 bases). V dropped 5 bases and J dropped 5 bases, with 15 bases sitting between them. The CDR3 runs to 14 residues. CDR3 sequence reads: CASSPQGSEETQYF. As DNA, the CDR3 is TGTGCCAGCAGTCCCCAGGGAAGTGAGGAGACCCAGTACTTC.

This clonotype has at least ten counts. J is TRBJ2-2 and V is TRBV6-1, with TRBD2 matching 8 bases. CDR3 length: 14 amino acids. CDR1 is MNHNS, CDR2 SASEGT, per germline. The junction had 4 bases not matched to a gene; V was cut back by 6 bases and J by 4 bases. This chain's CDR3 is CASRARGGTGELFF. For the CDR3, the DNA is TGTGCCAGCAGAGCCCGGGGGGGCACCGGGGAGCTGTTTTTT.

In its sample, this clonotype was seen many times. The chain couples TRBV6-2 or TRBV6-3 to TRBJ1-1; D ambiguous. CDR1 and CDR2 from the germline V gene are MNHEY and SVGEGT. The CDR3 is 14 residues long. V lost 7 bases, J lost 2 bases, and 14 bases lay in between. The chain's CDR3 is CASINNEVNTEAFF. CDR3 nucleotides: TGTGCCAGCATAAATAATGAGGTCAACACTGAAGCTTTCTTT.

This clonotype was counted ten times or more. The V gene is TRBV28, the J gene TRBJ2-1; D not resolved. The CDR3 is made up of 12 amino acids. V shed 7 bases and J shed 5 bases, with 9 bases lying between them. The V gene's germline CDR1 is MDHEN and CDR2 SYDVKM. The CDR3 bases are TGTGCCAGCATGTGGGGAAACAATGAGCAGTTCTTC. It translates to CASMWGNNEQFF. The full variable domain, with the rest looked up from reference TRBV28 and TRBJ2-1, is DVKVTQSSRYLVKRTGEKVFLECVQDMDHENMFWYRQDPGLGLRLIYFSYDVKMKEKGDIPEGYSVSREKKERFSLILESASTNQTSMYLCASMWGNNEQFFGPGTRLTVL.

This clonotype was counted ten times or more. The chain combines TRBV5-6 with TRBJ2-1; 9 bases line up with TRBD2. V lost 3 bases and J lost 7; bases outside the gene matches: 5. CDR1 SGHDT and CDR2 YYEEEE come from the germline V gene. The CDR3 is made up of 14 amino acids. The CDR3 here is CASSSGLAANEQFF. DNA of the CDR3: TGTGCCAGCAGCTCGGGACTAGCAGCGAATGAGCAGTTCTTC. The whole variable domain, filled in from reference TRBV5-6 and TRBJ2-1, reads DAGVTQSPTHLIKTRGQQVTLRCSPKSGHDTVSWYQQALGQGPQFIFQYYEEEERQRGNFPDRFSGHQFPNYSSELNVNALLLGDSALYLCASSSGLAANEQFFGPGTRLTVL.

This clonotype occurred many times. The chain employs TRBV2 and TRBJ2-6; D uncertain. Germline V gene lookup returns CDR1 SNHLY and CDR2 FYNNEI. V lost 4 bases, J lost 2 bases, and 9 bases lay in between. This CDR3 is 15 amino acids long. For the CDR3, the DNA is TGTGCCAGCAGTGCTGTGGAAGCTGGGGCCAACGTCCTGACTTTC. Translating it yields CASSAVEAGANVLTF.

This clonotype was counted at least ten times. The chain links TRBV4-3 to TRBJ2-6; TRBD1 or TRBD2 may be the D gene (6 bases each). Germline lookup yields CDR1 LGHNA and CDR2 YSLEER. The V gene lost 2 bases and the J gene lost 0 bases, with 14 bases spanning the gap. The CDR3 totals 18 residues. The DNA of the CDR3 is TGCGCCAGCAGCCAACAGCAGGAGGGGGGCTCTGGGGCCAACGTCCTGACTTTC. This gives the protein CASSQQQEGGSGANVLTF.

This clonotype was detected ten times or more. V usage is TRBV12-3 or TRBV12-4 and J usage is TRBJ2-7; D might be TRBD2 (7 bases). The V end lost 4 bases, the J end lost 6 bases, and 16 bases lay between the germline ends. This CDR3 is built from 14 residues. CDR3 region: CASSSSRGAGEQYV. The CDR3 DNA sequence: TGTGCCAGCAGTTCGTCCCGGGGGGCGGGCGAGCAGTACGTC.

This clonotype has a count of ten or more. The V and J genes are TRBV5-1 and TRBJ1-6; D ambiguous. CDR3 length: 19 residues. Deletions cut 0 bases from V and 0 bases from J, with 16 bases between. Germline CDR1 and CDR2: SGHRS and YFSETQ. The CDR3 sequence is CASSLGAALGGSYNSPLHF. The CDR3 coding sequence is TGCGCCAGCAGCTTGGGGGCGGCTCTGGGAGGCTCCTATAATTCACCCCTCCACTTT.

This clonotype was seen ten or more times. CDR3 loop: CASSEAQASYLGYTF. Here the CDR3 DNA reads TGTGCCAGCAGTGAAGCGCAGGCGAGTTACCTAGGCTACACCTTC. The chain joins TRBV2 to TRBJ1-2; D gene ambiguous. This CDR3 region has 15 residues. Germline loops: CDR1 SNHLY, CDR2 FYNNEI. V lost 0 bases, J lost 8 bases, and 16 bases lay in between.

In this sample, this clonotype turned up many times. The CDR3 nucleotides are TGTGCCAGCAGCTCAAACCAACAGGGGTTGAATGAGCAGTTCTTC. Translated: CASSSNQQGLNEQFF. The chain couples TRBV6-1 to TRBJ2-1, with TRBD1 identical over 7 bases. The germline CDR1 and CDR2 sequences are MNHNS and SASEGT. The V and J ends lost 6 bases and 7 bases, in that order; junction bases with no gene match: 12. CDR3 size: 15 residues.

This clonotype was seen at least ten times. The CDR3, as DNA: TGTGCCAGCAGGACGGGTCCCGGGGAGCTGTTTTTT. Amino acids: CASRTGPGELFF. J is TRBJ2-2 and V is TRBV7-3; D uncertain. The CDR3 runs to 12 residues. The V gene's germline CDR1 is SGHTA and CDR2 FQGTGA. Deletions cut 6 bases from V and 6 bases from J, with 8 bases between.

In its sample, this clonotype was seen many times. The chain combines TRBV12-3 or TRBV12-4 with TRBJ2-2; perhaps D is TRBD1 or TRBD2 (5 bases each). V was clipped by 5 bases and J by 7 bases, with 17 bases between them. This CDR3 comprises 15 residues. CDR3 nucleotides: TGTGCCAGCAGTCCGGGCCAGGGCGAGGGCGGGGAGCTGTTTTTT. This translates into CASSPGQGEGGELFF.

This clonotype was seen repeatedly, ten times or more. The rearrangement joins TRBV29-1 to TRBJ2-5; TRBD2 is a possible D gene (5 bases). The V gene's germline CDR1 is SQVTM and CDR2 ANQGSEA. V lost 7 bases and J 0 bases, leaving 9 bases between the germline ends. The CDR3 is made up of 12 amino acids. The CDR3 coding sequence is TGCAGCGCTCCGGGGTACCAAGAGACCCAGTACTTC. The encoded protein is CSAPGYQETQYF.

The sample holds many counts of this clonotype. J is TRBJ1-3 and V is TRBV7-2; D is uncertain. Trimming removed 4 bases from V and 0 bases from J, with 4 bases in between. CDR3 length: 13 residues. CDR1 and CDR2 (germline): SGHTA, FQGNSA. The CDR3 sequence: CASSWDSGNTIYF. Here the CDR3 DNA reads TGTGCCAGCAGCTGGGACTCTGGAAACACCATATATTTT.

This clonotype came up many times. The chain employs TRBV4-3 and TRBJ2-7, with TRBD1 identical over 9 bases. There are 14 residues in the CDR3. CDR1 and CDR2 (germline): LGHNA, YSLEER. V dropped 1 base and J dropped 3; count of bases not matched to a gene: 1. CDR3 loop: CASSQADRGYEQYF. CDR3 in DNA: TGCGCCAGCAGCCAAGCGGACAGGGGCTACGAGCAGTACTTC.

At least ten counts were recorded for this clonotype. J is TRBJ2-3 and V is TRBV4-1; possibly TRBD2 for D (7 bases). CDR1 MGHRA and CDR2 YSYEKL come from the germline V gene. The V gene lost 5 bases and the J gene lost 0 bases, with 15 bases spanning the gap. The length of the CDR3 is 16 residues. The CDR3 DNA follows: TGCGCCAGCAGCTCTCCCCGGGGGGCTAGCACAGATACGCAGTATTTT. Its protein product is CASSSPRGASTDTQYF.

This clonotype appeared many times. The chain combines TRBV4-3 with TRBJ1-1; D is undetermined. The V end was cut by 0 bases, the J end by 4 bases, with 6 bases between. Germline CDR1 and CDR2: LGHNA and YSLEER. The CDR3 spans 13 residues. This CDR3 reads CASSQEFGTEAFF. The CDR3 nucleotides are TGCGCCAGCAGCCAAGAATTTGGCACTGAAGCTTTCTTT.

The chain combines TRBV5-6 with TRBJ2-7; D ambiguous. The germline V and J ends were trimmed by 3 bases and 0 bases, with 1 base remaining between them. This CDR3 is built from 11 residues. Germline V gene data show CDR1 as SGHDT and CDR2 as YYEEEE. For the CDR3, the DNA is TGTGCCAGCAGCTCCTCCTACGAGCAGTACGTC. It yields the protein CASSSSYEQYV.

The gene calls are TRBV19 and TRBJ2-2; perhaps TRBD1 as D (6 bases). Germline-derived CDR1 and CDR2 are LNHDA and SQIVND (reference sequence). The V gene lost 8 bases and the J gene lost 2 bases, with 9 bases spanning the gap. This CDR3 is 13 amino acids long. The CDR3 sequence is CASAGANTGELFF. The CDR3 nucleotides are TGTGCCAGTGCAGGGGCTAACACCGGGGAGCTGTTTTTT.

This clonotype was seen many times. The chain is built from TRBV11-2 and TRBJ2-3; D might be TRBD2 (5 bases). Trimming removed 2 bases from V and 4 bases from J, with 7 bases in between. This CDR3 has 13 residues. Per the germline V gene, CDR1 is SGHAT and CDR2 is FQNNGV. In DNA, the CDR3 is TGTGCCAGCAGCTTATGGGGAGCAGATACGCAGTATTTT. The encoded protein is CASSLWGADTQYF.

The chain recombines TRBV4-1 with TRBJ2-2; D may be TRBD2 (5 bases). CDR1 and CDR2 from the germline V gene are MGHRA and YSYEKL. The CDR3 covers 17 residues. V was pared by 1 base and J by 0 bases, with 12 bases between. In DNA, the CDR3 is TGCGCCAGCAGCCAAGGCCTAATCGGGGCGAACACCGGGGAGCTGTTTTTT. Its protein product is CASSQGLIGANTGELFF.

This clonotype showed up many times. The chain uses TRBV15 and TRBJ1-3; D gene uncertain. Germline CDR1 is LNHNV and CDR2 is YYDKDF (reference sequence). This CDR3 contains 15 residues. The ends were cut back, 0 bases at V and 3 bases at J, with 9 bases in the middle. CDR3 sequence: CATSRDPGGGNTIYF. The CDR3 DNA reads as TGTGCCACCAGCAGAGATCCAGGAGGTGGAAACACCATATATTTT.

This clonotype was seen at least ten times. The chain links TRBV5-6 to TRBJ2-7, with TRBD2 matching over 13 bases. The CDR3 consists of 19 residues. Per the germline V gene, CDR1 is SGHDT and CDR2 is YYEEEE. J gave up 4 bases and V 0 bases, and 13 bases lay outside the gene matches. The CDR3 sequence is CASSLGEGGLAGVSYEQYV. As DNA, the CDR3 is TGTGCCAGCAGCTTGGGGGAGGGTGGACTAGCGGGGGTCTCGTACGAGCAGTACGTC.

This clonotype has a count of ten or more. CDR3 in amino acids: CASSSGTGYSYEQYV. Written as DNA, the CDR3 is TGTGCCAGCAGCTCCGGGACAGGGTACTCCTACGAGCAGTACGTC. The chain has TRBV6-1 and TRBJ2-7; TRBD1 agrees at 9 bases. Looked up from germline, CDR1 is MNHNS and CDR2 is SASEGT. After removal of 6 bases from V and 0 bases from J, the junction contained 6 bases not matched to a gene. The CDR3 contains 15 residues.